Detailed here is one T cell receptor beta chain. Use of 60 Vbeta and 13 Jbeta primers characterized the PCR. Using immunoSEQ multiplex PCR, the repertoire was profiled, and TCRdb retains in-frame clones only, with some absent. The sample shows 75,000 to 95,000 clones, approximately 68% of them seen only once. The germline CDR1 and CDR2 sequences are SQVTM and ANQGSEA. The CDR3 loop spans 14 amino acids. V trimming: 5 bases; J trimming: 2 bases; junction bases outside the gene matches: 5. These data are taken from a study of cytomegalovirus exposure and HLA in healthy donors. The chain combines TRBV29-1 with TRBJ1-2, with 10 bases aligning to TRBD1. The sample was PBMCs. The receptor's source is a woman aged 45-60 years in good health and CMV-seropositive. The CDR3 protein is CSVWKGQGNYGYTF. DNA for the CDR3: TGCAGCGTTTGGAAGGGACAGGGGAACTATGGCTACACCTTC.